This T cell receptor (beta chain) is from a study of vaccination and CD4 T cells after COVID-19. About the study: Collection of post-COVID samples occurred a median around 96 days after diagnosis, spanning a range of 35 to 161.

The treatment is: approximately 11-day PBMC culture with coronavirus spike peptide pools or control peptides (ViraFEST assay). Positivity by PCR occurred from March to December 2020, a period that predated US Alpha, Beta and Delta variants. This clonotype has only a few counts. What it binds is not known. Germline V gene data show CDR1 as MNHNS and CDR2 as SASEGT. V gave up 4 bases and J gave up 6 bases; unmatched junction bases: 11. The CDR3 is 16 amino acids. Researchers used the Oncomine TCR Beta short-read assay to sequence DNA from cultured CD4+ T cells. Genomic DNA was isolated from CD4+ T cells that had been cultured. From the PCR reads, TCRdb called clonotypes with MiXCR, one entry per CDR3 protein. The sample comprises nearly 15,000 distinct CDR3 sequences, 26% of which are singletons, and 23% rests with the top ten.

The gene calls are TRBV6-1 and TRBJ1-5, with 8 nucleotides matching TRBD1. This receptor was identified in a human donor with COVID-19. The sample taken for sequencing was cultured CD4+ T cells from blood. CDR3 sequence (DNA): TGTGCCAGCAGTGGGGGGGGACAGGCCACAGGTCAGCCCCAGCATTTT. Its translation: CASSGGGQATGQPQHF.